This TCR beta chain was identified during a study of cytomegalovirus exposure and HLA in healthy donors. General study results and limits: Reports state that TCR beta sequences accurately predicted most subjects' HLA-A and HLA-B alleles. In a later analysis, compared with equally common non-associated chains, HLA-associated beta chains were more expanded.

Worth noting for this clone: The antigen is unknown.

The CDR3 consists of 16 residues. Trimming shortened V by 0 bases and J by 2 bases, and 10 bases separated the two germline ends. CDR1 is LNHNV and CDR2 is YYDKDF in the germline V gene (reference sequence). Vbeta (60) and Jbeta (13) primers were used in the PCR. Original handling: In a later analysis, 75 million to 95 million unique TCR beta chains included roughly 11 million shared by two or more donors. Here immunoSEQ multiplex PCR was the method, and the copy in TCRdb shows in-frame clones only, minus some. Clonal size and the V and J genes are those of that table, whereas D and trimming came from the DNA. Here the sample spans approximately 100,000 clones, more than 75% being singletons.

The rearrangement joins TRBV15 to TRBJ2-2, with D hard to call. The sequenced sample was PBMCs. The TCR originated in a woman aged 45-59 years in good health and CMV-seropositive. In DNA, the CDR3 is TGTGCCACCAGCAGAGATCCACAGAAAAACACCGGGGAGCTGTTTTTT. Its protein is CATSRDPQKNTGELFF.